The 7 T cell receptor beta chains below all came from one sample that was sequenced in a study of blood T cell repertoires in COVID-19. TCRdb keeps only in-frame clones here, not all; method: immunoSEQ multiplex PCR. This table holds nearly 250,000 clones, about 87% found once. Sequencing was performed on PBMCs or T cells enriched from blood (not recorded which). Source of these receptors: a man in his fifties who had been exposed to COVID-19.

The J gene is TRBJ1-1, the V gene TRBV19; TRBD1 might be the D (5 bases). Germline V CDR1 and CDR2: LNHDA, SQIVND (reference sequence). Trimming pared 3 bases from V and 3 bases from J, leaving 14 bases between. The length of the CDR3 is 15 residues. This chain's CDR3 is CASSMWRGRDTEAFF. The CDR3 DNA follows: TGTGCCAGTAGTATGTGGAGGGGTCGGGACACTGAAGCTTTCTTT.

The CDR3 DNA follows: TGCGCCAGCAGCCCAGCAGGGAGGCGGGGGGGCGTTATAAGCACAGATACGCAGTATTTT. Translation: CASSPAGRRGGVISTDTQYF. The chain links TRBV4-1 to TRBJ2-3; TRBD2 agrees at 9 bases. The CDR3 spans 20 residues. Germline V lookup: CDR1 MGHRA, CDR2 YSYEKL. V lost 4 bases and J lost 0; bases outside the gene matches: 17.

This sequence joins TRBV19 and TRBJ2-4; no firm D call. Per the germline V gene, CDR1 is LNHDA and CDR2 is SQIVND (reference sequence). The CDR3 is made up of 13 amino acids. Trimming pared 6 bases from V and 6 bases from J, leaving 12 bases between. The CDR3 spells CASRRLGRNIQYF. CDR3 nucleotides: TGTGCCAGTAGACGTCTAGGAAGAAACATTCAGTACTTC.

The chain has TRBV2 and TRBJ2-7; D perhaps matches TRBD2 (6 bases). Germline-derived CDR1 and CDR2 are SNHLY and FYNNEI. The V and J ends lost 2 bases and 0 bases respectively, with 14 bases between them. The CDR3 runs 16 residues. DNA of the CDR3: TGTGCCAGCAGTGAACAACCGGGAGTATCCTCCTACGAGCAGTACGTC. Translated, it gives CASSEQPGVSSYEQYV.

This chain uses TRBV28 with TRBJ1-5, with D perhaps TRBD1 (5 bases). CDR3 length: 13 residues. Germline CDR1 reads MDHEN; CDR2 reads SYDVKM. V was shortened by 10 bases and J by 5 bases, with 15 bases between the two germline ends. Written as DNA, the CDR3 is TGTGCCACCAAAGGAGCAGGGTATCAGCCCCAGCATTTT. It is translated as CATKGAGYQPQHF.

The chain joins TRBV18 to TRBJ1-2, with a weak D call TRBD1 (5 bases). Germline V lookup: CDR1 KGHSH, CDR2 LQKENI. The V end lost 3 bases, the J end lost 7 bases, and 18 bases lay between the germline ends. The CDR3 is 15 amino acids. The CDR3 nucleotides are TGTGCCAGCTCACCTACCAGGGAGGAGGCTTTTGGCTACACCTTC. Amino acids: CASSPTREEAFGYTF. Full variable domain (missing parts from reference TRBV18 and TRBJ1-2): NAGVMQNPRHLVRRRGQEARLRCSPMKGHSHVYWYRQLPEEGLKFMVYLQKENIIDESGMPKERFSAEFPKEGPSILRIQQVVRGDSAAYFCASSPTREEAFGYTFGSGTRLTVV.

CDR3 DNA: TGTGCCAGCAGCCTAGGGGTTGATGGAAACACCATATATTTT. It yields the protein CASSLGVDGNTIYF. The chain is built from TRBV5-6 and TRBJ1-3; maybe TRBD1 (5 bases). The germline V gene encodes CDR1 SGHDT and CDR2 YYEEEE. The CDR3 is made up of 14 amino acids. V lost 4 bases to trimming and J lost 3 bases, with 11 bases between them.